What follows is one T cell receptor (beta chain) and its context. Its antigen is still unknown. The length of the CDR3 is 14 residues. The ends were cut back, 5 bases at V and 14 bases at J, with 23 bases in the middle. The V gene's germline CDR1 is SGHRS and CDR2 YFSETQ. This entry is derived from a study of T cell clones after liver transplantation. Broader study findings: Migration into the graft, not deletion, may explain lost graft donor-reactive T cells. Small, mixed patient groups and varying post-transplant times limit these conclusions.

Generated by immunoSEQ multiplex PCR, the TCRdb table keeps only in-frame clones and is missing some. The table includes just over 80,000 clones, roughly four fifths detected once. This sequence was found in a human patient who received a liver transplant. A subset of T cells may come from the graft donor. The sample was CD4+ T cells from blood, taken approximately 45 months after liver transplant. The J gene is TRBJ2-1, the V gene TRBV5-1; D is possibly TRBD1 (6 bases). CDR3 coding DNA: TGCGCCAGCAGTAAGGGGGAGACTACCTTCCGGGAGTTCTTC. Its protein product is CASSKGETTFREFF.